What follows is one TCR beta chain and its context. Germline CDR1 is SEHNR and CDR2 is FQNEAQ (reference sequence). Unmatched junction bases numbered 15, after V lost 6 bases and J lost 8 bases. The CDR3 is made up of 16 amino acids. The data stem from a study of cytomegalovirus exposure and HLA in healthy donors. Researchers ran the PCR with 60 Vbeta and 13 Jbeta primers. Using immunoSEQ multiplex PCR, the repertoire was profiled, and TCRdb retains in-frame clones only, with some absent. The repertoire has tens of thousands of clones, around 64% of them found once; the top ten carry roughly 2%. Sequencing was performed on PBMCs. The TCR comes from a man between 25 and 39 years old in good health and CMV-seronegative. The chain carries TRBV7-9 and TRBJ2-1; TRBD2 aligns across 8 bases. The CDR3 reads CASRGLSGSSEDEQFF. The CDR3 nucleotides read TGTGCCAGCAGGGGACTAAGCGGGAGCTCAGAGGATGAGCAGTTCTTC.